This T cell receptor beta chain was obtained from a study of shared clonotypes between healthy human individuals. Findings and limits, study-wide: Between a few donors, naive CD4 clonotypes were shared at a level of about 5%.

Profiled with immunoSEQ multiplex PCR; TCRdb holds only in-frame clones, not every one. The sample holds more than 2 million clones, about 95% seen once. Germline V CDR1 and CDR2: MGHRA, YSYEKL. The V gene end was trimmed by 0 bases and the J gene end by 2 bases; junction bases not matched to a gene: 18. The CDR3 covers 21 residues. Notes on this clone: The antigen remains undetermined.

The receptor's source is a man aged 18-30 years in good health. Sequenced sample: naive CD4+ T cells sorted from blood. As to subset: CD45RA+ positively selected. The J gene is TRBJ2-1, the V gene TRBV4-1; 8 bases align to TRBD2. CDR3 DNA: TGCGCCAGCAGCCAAGAAAGAAGAGCCCCGACCGCCGGGAGGGCCTACAATGAGCAGTTCTTC. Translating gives CASSQERRAPTAGRAYNEQFF.